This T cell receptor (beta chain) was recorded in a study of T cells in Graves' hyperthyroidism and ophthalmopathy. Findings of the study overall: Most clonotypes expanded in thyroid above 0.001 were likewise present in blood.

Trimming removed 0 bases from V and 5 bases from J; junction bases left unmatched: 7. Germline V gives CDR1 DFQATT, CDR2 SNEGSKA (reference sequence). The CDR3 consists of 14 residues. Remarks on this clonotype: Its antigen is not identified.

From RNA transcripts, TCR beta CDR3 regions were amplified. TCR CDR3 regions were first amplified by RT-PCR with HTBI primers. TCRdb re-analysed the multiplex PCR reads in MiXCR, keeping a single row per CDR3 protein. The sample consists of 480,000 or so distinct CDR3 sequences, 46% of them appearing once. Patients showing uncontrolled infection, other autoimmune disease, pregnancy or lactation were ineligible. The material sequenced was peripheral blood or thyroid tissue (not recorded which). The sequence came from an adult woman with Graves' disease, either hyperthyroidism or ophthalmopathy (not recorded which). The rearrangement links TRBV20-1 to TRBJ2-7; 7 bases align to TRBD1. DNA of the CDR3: TGCAGTGCTAGAGAGTTCAAGACAGGGAACGAGCAGTACTTC. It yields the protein CSAREFKTGNEQYF.